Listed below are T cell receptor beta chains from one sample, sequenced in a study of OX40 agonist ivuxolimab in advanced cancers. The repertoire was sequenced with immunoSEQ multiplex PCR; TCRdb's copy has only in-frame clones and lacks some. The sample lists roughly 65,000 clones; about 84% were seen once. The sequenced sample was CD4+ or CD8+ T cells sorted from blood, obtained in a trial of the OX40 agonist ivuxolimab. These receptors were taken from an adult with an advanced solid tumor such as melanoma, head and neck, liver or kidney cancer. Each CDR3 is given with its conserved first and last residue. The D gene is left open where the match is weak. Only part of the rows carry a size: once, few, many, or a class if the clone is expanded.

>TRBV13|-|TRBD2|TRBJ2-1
CASSSTSGGPHNEQFF
TGTGCCAGCAGCTCAACTAGCGGGGGGCCCCACAATGAGCAGTTCTTC
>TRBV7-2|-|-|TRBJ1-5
CASSQAGRPNQPQHF
TGTGCCAGCAGCCAGGCCGGGCGGCCAAATCAGCCCCAGCATTTT
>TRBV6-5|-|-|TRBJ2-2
CASSYIEGRTGELFF
TGTGCCAGCAGTTACATTGAAGGGCGCACCGGGGAGCTGTTTTTT
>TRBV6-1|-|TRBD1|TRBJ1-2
CASSVGTVYGYTF
TGTGCCAGCAGTGTCGGGACAGTCTATGGCTACACCTTC
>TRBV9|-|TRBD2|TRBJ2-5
CASSGGLEETQYF
TGTGCCAGCAGCGGGGGACTAGAGGAGACCCAGTACTTC
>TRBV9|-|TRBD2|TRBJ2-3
CASSHPGTSGSSRTDTQYF
TGTGCCAGCAGCCACCCCGGGACTAGCGGGAGTTCTCGTACAGATACGCAGTATTTT
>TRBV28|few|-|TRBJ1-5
CASSSGNQPQHF
TGTGCCAGCAGTTCAGGGAACCAGCCCCAGCATTTT
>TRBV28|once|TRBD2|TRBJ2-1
CASTSGLAGVNEQFF
TGTGCCAGCACCTCGGGGCTAGCGGGAGTCAATGAGCAGTTCTTC
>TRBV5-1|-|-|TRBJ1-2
CASSHEGDGDGYTF
TGCGCCAGCAGCCATGAAGGCGATGGGGATGGCTACACCTTC
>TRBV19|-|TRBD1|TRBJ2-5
CASSGTVYQETQYF
TGTGCCAGTAGCGGGACAGTTTACCAAGAGACCCAGTACTTC
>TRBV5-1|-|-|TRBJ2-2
CASSLGGGGTGELFF
TGCGCCAGCAGCTTAGGAGGAGGGGGCACCGGGGAGCTGTTTTTT
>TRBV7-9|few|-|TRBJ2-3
CASRQLLFTDTQYF
TGTGCCAGCAGACAACTCCTATTCACAGATACGCAGTATTTT
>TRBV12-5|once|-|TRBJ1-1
CASGPGLSEAFF
TGTGCTAGTGGTCCTGGACTCTCCGAAGCTTTCTTT
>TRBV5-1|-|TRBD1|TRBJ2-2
CASSLANGQETTGELFF
TGCGCCAGCAGCTTGGCCAATGGACAGGAGACCACCGGGGAGCTGTTTTTT
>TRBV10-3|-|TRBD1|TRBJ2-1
CAISPGQAGNNEQFF
TGTGCCATCAGTCCGGGACAGGCAGGGAACAATGAGCAGTTCTTC
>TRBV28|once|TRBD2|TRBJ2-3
CASSWTRDTQYF
TGTGCCAGCAGTTGGACTAGAGATACGCAGTATTTT
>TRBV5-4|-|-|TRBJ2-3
CASFPGVSTDTQYF
TGTGCCAGTTTTCCCGGGGTAAGCACAGATACGCAGTATTTT